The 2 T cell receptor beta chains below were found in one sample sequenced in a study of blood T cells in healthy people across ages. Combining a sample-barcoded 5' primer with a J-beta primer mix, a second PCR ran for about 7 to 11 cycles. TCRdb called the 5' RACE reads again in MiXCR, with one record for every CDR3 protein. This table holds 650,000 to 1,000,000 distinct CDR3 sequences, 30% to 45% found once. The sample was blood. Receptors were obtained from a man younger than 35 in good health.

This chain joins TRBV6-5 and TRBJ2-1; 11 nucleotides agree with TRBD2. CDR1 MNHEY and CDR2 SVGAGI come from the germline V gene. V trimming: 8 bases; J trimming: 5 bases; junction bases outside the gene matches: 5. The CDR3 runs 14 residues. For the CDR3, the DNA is TGTGCCAGCCGGGATAGCGGGGGGGACAATGAGCAGTTCTTC. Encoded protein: CASRDSGGDNEQFF.

CDR3 protein: CASSHRGFRSYEQYF. CDR3 coding DNA: TGTGCCAGCAGCCACCGCGGTTTTCGTTCCTACGAGCAGTACTTC. V is TRBV3-1 and J is TRBJ2-7; D unclear. The CDR3 contains 15 residues. CDR1 LGHDT and CDR2 YNNKEL come from the germline V gene (reference sequence). V shed 3 bases and J shed 1 base, with 13 bases lying between them.